This passage covers 3 T cell receptor beta chains from one sample sequenced in a study of blood T cell repertoires in COVID-19. This table comes from immunoSEQ multiplex PCR, and its TCRdb copy is limited to in-frame clones, with some not included. The repertoire has about 240,000 clones, around 87% of them found once; the top ten carry roughly 10%. The sequencing input was peripheral blood. Receptor source: a woman in her 50s with COVID-19, enrolled during active disease.

The CDR3 sequence: CASSSIAPRTGNTEAFF. The CDR3, as DNA: TGTGCCAGCAGCTCGATAGCCCCAAGGACAGGGAACACTGAAGCTTTCTTT. V is TRBV11-3 and J is TRBJ1-1; 7 bases are shared with TRBD1. This CDR3 has 17 amino acids. V was clipped by 4 bases and J by 1 base; unmatched bases: 12. Per germline, CDR1 SGHNT and CDR2 YENEEA. Full variable domain (rest looked up from reference TRBV11-3 and TRBJ1-1): EAGVVQSPRYKIIEKKQPVAFWCNPISGHNTLYWYLQNLGQGPELLIRYENEEAVDDSQLPKDRFSAERLKGVDSTLKIQPAELGDSAVYLCASSSIAPRTGNTEAFFGQGTRLTVV.

This chain joins TRBV5-4 and TRBJ1-6; TRBD1 is a possible D gene (5 bases). Trimming pared 2 bases from V and 7 bases from J, leaving 10 bases between. Germline CDR1 SGHNT, CDR2 YYREEE (reference sequence). The length of the CDR3 is 14 residues. As DNA, the CDR3 is TGTGCCAGCAGCTTCCGACGGGGGAATTCACCCCTCCACTTT. It codes for CASSFRRGNSPLHF.

Note on this clone: Other DNA variants within this sample encode the same CDR3. V and J are TRBV5-1 and TRBJ2-7; 8 bases match TRBD1. The germline CDR1 and CDR2 sequences are SGHRS and YFSETQ. This CDR3 contains 14 residues. Unmatched junction bases numbered 1, after V lost 0 bases and J lost 2 bases. The CDR3 nucleotides are TGCGCCAGCAGCTTGGGGACAGGGACCTACGAGCAGTACTTC. Translating gives CASSLGTGTYEQYF.